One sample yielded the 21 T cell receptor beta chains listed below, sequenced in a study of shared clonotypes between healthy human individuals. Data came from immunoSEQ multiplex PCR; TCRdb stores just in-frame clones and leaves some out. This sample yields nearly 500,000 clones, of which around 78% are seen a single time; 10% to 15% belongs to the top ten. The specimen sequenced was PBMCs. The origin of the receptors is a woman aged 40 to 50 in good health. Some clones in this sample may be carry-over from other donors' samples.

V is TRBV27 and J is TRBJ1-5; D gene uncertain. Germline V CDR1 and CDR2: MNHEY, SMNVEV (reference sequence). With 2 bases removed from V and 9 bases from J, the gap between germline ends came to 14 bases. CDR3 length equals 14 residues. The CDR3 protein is CASSLGGLLRPQHF. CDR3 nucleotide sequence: TGTGCCAGCAGTTTAGGCGGGCTTCTTCGGCCCCAGCATTTT.

The CDR3 sequence: CASGGETQYF. DNA of the CDR3: TGTGCCAGCGGGGGGGAGACCCAGTACTTC. The rearrangement links TRBV2 to TRBJ2-5; D is perhaps TRBD2 (6 bases). The CDR3 is made up of 10 amino acids. V lost 8 bases and J lost 5, with 6 bases in between. The germline CDR1 and CDR2 sequences are SNHLY and FYNNEI. The full variable domain, its missing parts supplied by reference TRBV2 and TRBJ2-5, is EPEVTQTPSHQVTQMGQEVILRCVPISNHLYFYWYRQILGQKVEFLVSFYNNEISEKSEIFDDQFSVERPDGSNFTLKIRSTKLEDSAMYFCASGGETQYFGPGTRLLVL.

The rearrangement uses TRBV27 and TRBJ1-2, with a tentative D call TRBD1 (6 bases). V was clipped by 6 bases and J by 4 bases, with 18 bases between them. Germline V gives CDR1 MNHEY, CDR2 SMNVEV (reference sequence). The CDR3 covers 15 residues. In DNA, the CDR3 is TGTGCCAGCAGCCTTATGGGGGCGGAGAGCTATGGCTACACCTTC. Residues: CASSLMGAESYGYTF.

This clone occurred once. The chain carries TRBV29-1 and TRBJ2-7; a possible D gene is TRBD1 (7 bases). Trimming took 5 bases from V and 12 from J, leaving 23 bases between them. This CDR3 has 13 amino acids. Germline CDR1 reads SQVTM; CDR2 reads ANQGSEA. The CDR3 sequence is CSVRQGGNAEWYF. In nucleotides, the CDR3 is TGCAGCGTTCGACAGGGAGGAAACGCCGAGTGGTACTTC.

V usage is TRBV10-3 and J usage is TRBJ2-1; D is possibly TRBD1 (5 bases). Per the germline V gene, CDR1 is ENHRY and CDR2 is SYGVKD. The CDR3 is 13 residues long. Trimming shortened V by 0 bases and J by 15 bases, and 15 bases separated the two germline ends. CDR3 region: CAISESYDSLVFF. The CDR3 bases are TGTGCCATCAGTGAGTCGTATGACAGCCTTGTGTTCTTC.

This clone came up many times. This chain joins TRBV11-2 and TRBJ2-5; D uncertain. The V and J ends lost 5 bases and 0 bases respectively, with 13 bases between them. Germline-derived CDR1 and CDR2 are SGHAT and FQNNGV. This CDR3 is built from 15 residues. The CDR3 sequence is CASSIRTANQETQYF. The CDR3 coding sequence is TGTGCCAGCAGCATCCGGACGGCAAACCAAGAGACCCAGTACTTC. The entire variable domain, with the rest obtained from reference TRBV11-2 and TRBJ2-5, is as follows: EAGVAQSPRYKIIEKRQSVAFWCNPISGHATLYWYQQILGQGPKLLIQFQNNGVVDDSQLPKDRFSAERLKGVDSTLKIQPAKLEDSAVYLCASSIRTANQETQYFGPGTRLLVL.

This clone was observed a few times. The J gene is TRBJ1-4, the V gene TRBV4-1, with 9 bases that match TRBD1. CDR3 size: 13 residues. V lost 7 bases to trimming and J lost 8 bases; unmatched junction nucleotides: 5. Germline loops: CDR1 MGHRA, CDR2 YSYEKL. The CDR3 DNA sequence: TGCGCCAGCAACAGGGGGCCGTTCGAAAAACTGTTTTTT. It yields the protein CASNRGPFEKLFF.

CDR3 coding DNA: TGTGCCAGCAGCTTGCTACTAGCGGGAGGTCTTTACGAGCAGTACTTC. The encoded protein is CASSLLLAGGLYEQYF. The chain uses TRBV7-8 and TRBJ2-7; 12 bases line up with TRBD2. The CDR3 runs 16 residues. The germline CDR1 and CDR2 sequences are SGHVS and FQNEAQ. J gave up 4 bases and V 3 bases, and 7 bases lay outside the gene matches.

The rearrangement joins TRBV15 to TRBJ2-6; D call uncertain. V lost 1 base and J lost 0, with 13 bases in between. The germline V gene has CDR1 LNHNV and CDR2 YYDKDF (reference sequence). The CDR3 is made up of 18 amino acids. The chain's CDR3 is CATSRGWQFSSGANVLTF. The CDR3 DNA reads TGTGCCACCAGCAGAGGGTGGCAGTTTTCCTCTGGGGCCAACGTCCTGACTTTC. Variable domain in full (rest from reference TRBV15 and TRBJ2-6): DAMVIQNPRYQVTQFGKPVTLSCSQTLNHNVMYWYQQKSSQAPKLLFHYYDKDFNNEADTPDNFQSRRPNTSFCFLDIRSPGLGDTAMYLCATSRGWQFSSGANVLTFGAGSRLTVL.

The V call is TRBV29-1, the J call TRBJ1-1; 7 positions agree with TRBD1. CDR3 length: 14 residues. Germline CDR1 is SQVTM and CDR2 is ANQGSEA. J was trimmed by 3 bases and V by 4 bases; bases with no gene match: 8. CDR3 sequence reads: CSVAPGQSYTEAFF. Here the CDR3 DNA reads TGCAGCGTTGCTCCGGGACAGTCGTACACTGAAGCTTTCTTT.

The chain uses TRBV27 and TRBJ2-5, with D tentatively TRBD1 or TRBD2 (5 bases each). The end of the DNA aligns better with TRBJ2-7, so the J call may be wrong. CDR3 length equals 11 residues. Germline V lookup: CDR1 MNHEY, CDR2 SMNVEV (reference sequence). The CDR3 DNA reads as TGTGCCACCGGTCAGGGAGACGAGCAGTACTTC. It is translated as CATGQGDEQYF.

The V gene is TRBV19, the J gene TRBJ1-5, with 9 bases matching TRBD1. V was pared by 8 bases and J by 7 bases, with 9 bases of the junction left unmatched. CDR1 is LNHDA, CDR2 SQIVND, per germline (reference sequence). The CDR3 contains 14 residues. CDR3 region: CASQLRDRDQPQHF. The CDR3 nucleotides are TGTGCCAGTCAGTTGAGGGACAGGGACCAGCCCCAGCATTTT.

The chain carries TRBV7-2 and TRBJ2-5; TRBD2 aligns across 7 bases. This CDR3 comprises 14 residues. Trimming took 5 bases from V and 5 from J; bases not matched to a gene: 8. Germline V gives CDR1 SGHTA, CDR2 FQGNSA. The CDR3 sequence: CASSDLGGFETQYF. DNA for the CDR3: TGTGCCAGCAGCGATTTGGGGGGGTTCGAGACCCAGTACTTC.

CDR3 sequence: CASSIAGVPGELFF. CDR3 nucleotides: TGTGCCAGTAGTATAGCGGGAGTCCCCGGGGAGCTGTTTTTT. This chain joins TRBV19 and TRBJ2-2, with a tentative D call TRBD2 (6 bases). From germline, CDR1 is LNHDA and CDR2 SQIVND (reference sequence). This CDR3 spans 14 amino acids. The V end was cut by 1 base, the J end by 6 bases, with 9 bases between. Complete variable domain (other parts from reference TRBV19 and TRBJ2-2): DGGITQSPKYLFRKEGQNVTLSCEQNLNHDAMYWYRQDPGQGLRLIYYSQIVNDFQKGDIAEGYSVSREKKESFPLTVTSAQKNPTAFYLCASSIAGVPGELFFGEGSRLTVL.

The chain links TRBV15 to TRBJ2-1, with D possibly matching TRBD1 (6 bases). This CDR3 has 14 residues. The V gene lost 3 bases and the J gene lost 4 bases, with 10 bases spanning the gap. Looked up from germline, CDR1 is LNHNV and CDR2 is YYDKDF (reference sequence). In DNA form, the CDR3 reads TGTGCCACCAGCAGGTCCACAGGGTACAATGAGCAGTTCTTC. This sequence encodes CATSRSTGYNEQFF.

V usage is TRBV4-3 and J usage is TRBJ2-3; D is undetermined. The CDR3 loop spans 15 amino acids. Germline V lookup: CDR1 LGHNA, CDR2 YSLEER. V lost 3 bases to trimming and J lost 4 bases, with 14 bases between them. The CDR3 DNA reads TGCGCCAGCAGCCAGGAGCCCACGACCCCAGATACGCAGTATTTT. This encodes CASSQEPTTPDTQYF.

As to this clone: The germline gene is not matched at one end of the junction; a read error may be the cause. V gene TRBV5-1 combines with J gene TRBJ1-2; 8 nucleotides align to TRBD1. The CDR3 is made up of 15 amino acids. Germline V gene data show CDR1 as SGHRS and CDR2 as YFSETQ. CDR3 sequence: CTSSLAGQGALGYTF. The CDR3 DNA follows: TGCACCAGCAGCTTGGCCGGTCAGGGGGCGCTTGGCTACACCTTC.

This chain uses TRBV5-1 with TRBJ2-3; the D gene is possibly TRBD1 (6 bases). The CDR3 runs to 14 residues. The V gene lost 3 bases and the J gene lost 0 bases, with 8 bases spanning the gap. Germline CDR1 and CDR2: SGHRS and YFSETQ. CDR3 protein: CASSSGTSTDTQYF. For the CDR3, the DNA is TGCGCCAGCAGCTCTGGGACAAGCACAGATACGCAGTATTTT.

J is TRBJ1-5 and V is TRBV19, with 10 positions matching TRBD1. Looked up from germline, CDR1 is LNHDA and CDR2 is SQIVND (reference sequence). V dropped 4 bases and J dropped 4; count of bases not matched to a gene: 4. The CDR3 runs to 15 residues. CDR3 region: CASSSWDRGNQPQHF. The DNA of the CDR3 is TGTGCCAGTAGTAGCTGGGACAGGGGTAATCAGCCCCAGCATTTT.

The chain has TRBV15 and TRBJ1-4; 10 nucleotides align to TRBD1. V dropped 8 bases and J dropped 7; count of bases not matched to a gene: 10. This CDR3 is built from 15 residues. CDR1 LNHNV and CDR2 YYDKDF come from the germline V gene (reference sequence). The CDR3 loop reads CATDHRDRGGEKLFF. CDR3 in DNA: TGTGCCACCGACCATCGGGACAGGGGTGGTGAAAAACTGTTTTTT. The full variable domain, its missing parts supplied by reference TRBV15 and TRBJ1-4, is DAMVIQNPRYQVTQFGKPVTLSCSQTLNHNVMYWYQQKSSQAPKLLFHYYDKDFNNEADTPDNFQSRRPNTSFCFLDIRSPGLGDTAMYLCATDHRDRGGEKLFFGSGTQLSVL.

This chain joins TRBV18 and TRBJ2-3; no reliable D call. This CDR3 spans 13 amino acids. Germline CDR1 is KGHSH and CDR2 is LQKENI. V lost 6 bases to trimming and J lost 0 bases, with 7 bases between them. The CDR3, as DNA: TGTGCCAGCTCTCCGGACAGCACAGATACGCAGTATTTT. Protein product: CASSPDSTDTQYF.